The next 21 T cell receptor beta chains were all read from a single sample in a study of shared clonotypes between healthy human individuals. TCRdb's copy holds only in-frame clones and misses some; the assay was immunoSEQ multiplex PCR. The sample holds around 690,000 clones, roughly 88% seen once. Sequenced: memory CD8+ T cells from PBMCs. Subset: CD45RO+ cells pooled with CCR7-negative TemRA cells. The receptors come from a man aged 18 to 30 in good health. Some clones in this sample may be carry-over from other donors' samples.

The genes are TRBV6-5 and TRBJ2-2; 10 bases are shared with TRBD2. This CDR3 region has 16 residues. The germline V gene has CDR1 MNHEY and CDR2 SVGAGI. Trimming at V came to 2 bases and at J to 5 bases, leaving 5 bases not matched to a gene. CDR3: CASSYPSGGGTGELFF. The CDR3 DNA follows: TGTGCCAGCAGTTACCCTAGCGGGGGAGGGACCGGGGAGCTGTTTTTT.

The V gene is TRBV28, the J gene TRBJ1-4; D remains ambiguous. V was trimmed by 2 bases and J by 1 base, leaving 5 bases between them. Germline lookup yields CDR1 MDHEN and CDR2 SYDVKM. The CDR3 is made up of 14 amino acids. This CDR3 reads CASSLVETNEKLFF. CDR3 in DNA: TGTGCCAGCAGTTTAGTGGAAACTAATGAAAAACTGTTTTTT. Supplemented by reference TRBV28 and TRBJ1-4, the full variable domain reads DVKVTQSSRYLVKRTGEKVFLECVQDMDHENMFWYRQDPGLGLRLIYFSYDVKMKEKGDIPEGYSVSREKKERFSLILESASTNQTSMYLCASSLVETNEKLFFGSGTQLSVL.

The chain is built from TRBV11-3 and TRBJ2-2; TRBD2 agrees at 12 bases. The CDR3 covers 20 residues. The J segment lost 2 bases and the V segment lost 0 bases, leaving 10 bases of the junction unmatched. CDR1 and CDR2 from the germline V gene are SGHNT and YENEEA. The CDR3 here is CASSLEPLLAGGFNTGELFF. CDR3 nucleotide sequence: TGTGCCAGCAGCTTAGAGCCCCTCCTAGCGGGAGGGTTTAACACCGGGGAGCTGTTTTTT.

This clone was observed once. This chain joins TRBV28 and TRBJ2-5, with 7 bases identical to TRBD1. Trimming removed 3 bases from V and 2 bases from J; junction bases left unmatched: 12. Germline values: CDR1 MDHEN, CDR2 SYDVKM. This CDR3 is 17 amino acids long. The CDR3 DNA is TGTGCCAGCAGTTTCCGAAGGATATTGGACAGGCAAGAGACCCAGTACTTC. Translating it yields CASSFRRILDRQETQYF.

CDR3 DNA: TGTGCCAGCAGGTCTAGCGGGAGGACTTACGAGCAGTACTTC. Translated: CASRSSGRTYEQYF. The rearrangement uses TRBV2 and TRBJ2-7; 11 bases map to TRBD2. Trimming cost V 6 bases and J 4 bases; bases outside gene matches: 5. This CDR3 contains 14 residues. Germline V gene sequence: CDR1 SNHLY, CDR2 FYNNEI. Full variable domain (rest looked up from reference TRBV2 and TRBJ2-7): EPEVTQTPSHQVTQMGQEVILRCVPISNHLYFYWYRQILGQKVEFLVSFYNNEISEKSEIFDDQFSVERPDGSNFTLKIRSTKLEDSAMYFCASRSSGRTYEQYFGPGTRLTVT.

The rearrangement uses TRBV7-9 and TRBJ1-1; D not certain. CDR1 SEHNR and CDR2 FQNEAQ come from the germline V gene (reference sequence). There are 13 residues in the CDR3. The V gene lost 10 bases and the J gene lost 2 bases, with 14 bases spanning the gap. The CDR3 DNA follows: TGTGCCAACGGGCAGGCGATAAACACTGAAGCTTTCTTT. Translation gives CANGQAINTEAFF.

The chain joins TRBV6-5 to TRBJ2-7; 11 nucleotides align to TRBD2. The CDR3 is 15 residues long. CDR1 and CDR2 from the germline V gene are MNHEY and SVGAGI. J was trimmed by 5 bases and V by 6 bases; bases with no gene match: 9. CDR3 region: CASSKTSGSPDEQYF. Here the CDR3 DNA reads TGTGCCAGCAGCAAAACTAGCGGGAGTCCGGACGAGCAGTACTTC.

The chain links TRBV28 to TRBJ2-1, with 13 bases fitting TRBD2. Germline trimming cut 11 bases from V and 7 bases from J; bases unmatched to any gene: 5. CDR3 length: 13 amino acids. Germline V CDR1 and CDR2: MDHEN, SYDVKM. This chain's CDR3 is CAVGLAGENEQFF. The CDR3 region has the DNA TGTGCCGTAGGACTAGCGGGAGAAAATGAGCAGTTCTTC.

V usage is TRBV18 and J usage is TRBJ1-3; no reliable D call. V was trimmed by 6 bases and J by 2 bases, leaving 11 bases between them. This CDR3 is built from 14 residues. The germline V gene has CDR1 KGHSH and CDR2 LQKENI. The CDR3 spells CASSPDGAGNTIYF. The CDR3 nucleotides are TGTGCCAGCTCCCCCGACGGAGCTGGAAACACCATATATTTT.

The chain joins TRBV2 to TRBJ2-3; TRBD1 aligns across 10 bases. The CDR3 has 15 amino acids. The germline CDR1 and CDR2 sequences are SNHLY and FYNNEI. With V trimmed by 6 bases and J by 5 bases, 8 bases remained unmatched. The CDR3 DNA reads as TGTGCCAGCAGCGGACAGGGGGTTGGTAAAGATACGCAGTATTTT. This translates into CASSGQGVGKDTQYF.

This clone was found once. The chain uses TRBV9 and TRBJ2-1; no clear D. Germline lookup yields CDR1 SGDLS and CDR2 YYNGEE. The CDR3 runs 11 residues. V lost 6 bases to trimming and J lost 9 bases, with 10 bases between them. CDR3 nucleotide sequence: TGTGCCAGCACTCCCCCCCCTGAGCAGTTCTTC. It encodes CASTPPPEQFF.

The J gene is TRBJ2-3, the V gene TRBV11-2; D call uncertain. Trimming took off 2 bases at V and 1 base at J, with 7 bases between the two ends. The CDR3 is 14 amino acids. Germline CDR1 is SGHAT and CDR2 is FQNNGV. The CDR3 DNA is TGTGCCAGCAGCTTACCAGCTCGCACAGATACGCAGTATTTT. The encoded protein is CASSLPARTDTQYF.

The V gene is TRBV19, the J gene TRBJ1-1, with D possibly TRBD1 on 5 matching bases. This CDR3 spans 14 amino acids. Germline V gene data show CDR1 as LNHDA and CDR2 as SQIVND (reference sequence). Trimming stripped 3 bases from V and 7 bases from J, with 15 bases between. The CDR3 region has the DNA TGTGCCAGTAGTATGACCGGGGCTATGATTGAAGCTTTCTTT. Residues: CASSMTGAMIEAFF.

This clone appeared a few times. This sequence joins TRBV19 and TRBJ2-1, with D unclear. Germline V gene sequence: CDR1 LNHDA, CDR2 SQIVND (reference sequence). V was clipped by 6 bases and J by 6 bases, with 12 bases between them. The length of the CDR3 is 13 residues. CDR3 amino acids: CASRSGRLNEQFF. DNA for the CDR3: TGTGCCAGTAGATCGGGCAGGCTCAATGAGCAGTTCTTC.

V and J are TRBV11-2 and TRBJ2-1; 9 bases line up with TRBD1. J was trimmed by 6 bases and V by 5 bases; bases with no gene match: 8. CDR3 length: 15 residues. Germline lookup yields CDR1 SGHAT and CDR2 FQNNGV. The CDR3 sequence: CASSRSGTGINEQFF. Here the CDR3 DNA reads TGTGCCAGCAGCCGGTCCGGGACAGGGATCAATGAGCAGTTCTTC. Variable domain in full (rest from reference TRBV11-2 and TRBJ2-1): EAGVAQSPRYKIIEKRQSVAFWCNPISGHATLYWYQQILGQGPKLLIQFQNNGVVDDSQLPKDRFSAERLKGVDSTLKIQPAKLEDSAVYLCASSRSGTGINEQFFGPGTRLTVL.

V is TRBV7-9 and J is TRBJ1-5; TRBD1 might be the D (5 bases). The CDR3 contains 12 residues. The germline CDR1 and CDR2 sequences are SEHNR and FQNEAQ (reference sequence). The V end was cut by 3 bases, the J end by 7 bases, with 7 bases between. Written as DNA, the CDR3 is TGTGCCAGCAGCTTGGGGGTCCAGCCCCAGCATTTT. It specifies CASSLGVQPQHF.

This chain joins TRBV10-3 and TRBJ2-1; 16 bases are a match to TRBD2. J gave up 5 bases and V 6 bases, and 10 bases lay outside the gene matches. Germline V lookup: CDR1 ENHRY, CDR2 SYGVKD. This CDR3 region has 18 residues. CDR3 residues: CAIRDPGLAGGLDNEQFF. The CDR3 nucleotides are TGTGCCATCAGGGACCCGGGACTAGCGGGAGGGCTGGACAATGAGCAGTTCTTC.

This rearrangement joins TRBV13 to TRBJ2-2; 7 positions match TRBD2. CDR3 length equals 15 residues. Germline V gene sequence: CDR1 PRHDT, CDR2 FYEKMQ (reference sequence). With V trimmed by 7 bases and J by 7 bases, 12 bases remained unmatched. The chain's CDR3 is CASNYRGDSGGELFF. DNA of the CDR3: TGTGCCAGCAACTACCGGGGGGATAGTGGCGGGGAGCTGTTTTTT.

As for this clone: Other DNA sequences in the sample encode the same CDR3. The gene calls are TRBV9 and TRBJ1-1; D is unclear. The CDR3 length is 14 residues. Germline CDR1 reads SGDLS; CDR2 reads YYNGEE. V gave up 0 bases and J gave up 2 bases, with 8 bases separating them. CDR3 DNA sequence: TGTGCCAGCAGCGTAGGTCAGTCAAACACTGAAGCTTTCTTT. Its translation is CASSVGQSNTEAFF.

To note about this clone: Other DNA sequences within the sample encode an identical CDR3. V and J are TRBV27 and TRBJ2-7; D perhaps matches TRBD1 (7 bases). CDR3 length: 13 amino acids. V gave up 8 bases and J gave up 0 bases, with 11 bases separating them. Germline-derived CDR1 and CDR2 are MNHEY and SMNVEV (reference sequence). The CDR3 bases are TGTGCCAGCGCCCAGGGGGGCTCCTACGAGCAGTACTTC. Translating it yields CASAQGGSYEQYF.

V is TRBV27 and J is TRBJ2-5; 7 bases match TRBD2. V gave up 5 bases and J gave up 5 bases; unmatched junction bases: 11. This CDR3 is 15 amino acids long. Germline V lookup: CDR1 MNHEY, CDR2 SMNVEV (reference sequence). Here the CDR3 reads CASSPLLGGRETQYF. The CDR3 bases are TGTGCCAGCAGTCCCCTTTTGGGGGGGAGGGAGACCCAGTACTTC.